The 13 T cell receptor beta chains below come from one sample, sequenced in a study of blood T cell repertoires in COVID-19. Sequencing used immunoSEQ multiplex PCR; TCRdb keeps in-frame clones, though not all of them. The sample carries 240,000 or so clones, 88% recorded once. The sample consisted of peripheral blood. Every receptor here comes from a young woman with acute or convalescent COVID-19.

The chain couples TRBV30 to TRBJ1-1; TRBD1 is a possible D gene (6 bases). V was trimmed by 5 bases and J by 2 bases, leaving 15 bases between them. The CDR3 has 14 residues. Germline V gene data show CDR1 as GTSNPN and CDR2 as SVGIG (reference sequence). The CDR3 is CAWGGLGQNTEAFF. The DNA for the CDR3 is TGTGCCTGGGGGGGATTGGGACAAAACACTGAAGCTTTCTTT.

V is TRBV6-2 or TRBV6-3 and J is TRBJ1-5, with 7 bases fitting TRBD1. J lost 0 bases, V lost 0 bases, and 8 bases had no gene match. The V gene's germline CDR1 is MNHEY and CDR2 SVGEGT. This CDR3 has 18 residues. The CDR3 region has the DNA TGTGCCAGCAGTTACTCGAACAGGGGTTGGGATAGCAATCAGCCCCAGCATTTT. Translated: CASSYSNRGWDSNQPQHF.

This chain connects TRBV25-1 to TRBJ1-1, with D perhaps matching TRBD1 (5 bases). V gave up 2 bases and J gave up 4 bases, with 20 bases separating them. There are 17 residues in the CDR3. Germline-derived CDR1 and CDR2 are MGHDK and SYGVNS. The CDR3: CASSEGPAGRLSTEAFF. In DNA form, the CDR3 reads TGTGCCAGCAGTGAAGGACCGGCGGGGCGGTTGAGCACTGAAGCTTTCTTT.

The chain recombines TRBV25-1 with TRBJ1-6; D is possibly TRBD1 (5 bases). The V end was cut by 1 base, the J end by 10 bases, with 11 bases between. Germline V gives CDR1 MGHDK, CDR2 SYGVNS. This CDR3 is 14 amino acids long. The DNA of the CDR3 is TGTGCCAGCAGTGAATCTACCAAGGGGTCACCCCTCCACTTT. Its translation is CASSESTKGSPLHF. Based on the CDR3 plus reference TRBV25-1 and TRBJ1-6, the full variable domain is EADIYQTPRYLVIGTGKKITLECSQTMGHDKMYWYQQDPGMELHLIHYSYGVNSTEKGDLSSESTVSRIRTEHFPLTLESARPSHTSQYLCASSESTKGSPLHFGNGTRLTVT.

DNA of the CDR3: TGTGCCAGCAGCGTAACCCCCGAGGGAGCAGGTGAGCAGTTCTTC. Protein: CASSVTPEGAGEQFF. The genes are TRBV9 and TRBJ2-1, with D maybe TRBD2 (5 bases). The germline V and J ends were trimmed by 1 base and 9 bases, with 17 bases remaining between them. Looked up from germline, CDR1 is SGDLS and CDR2 is YYNGEE. The CDR3 has 15 amino acids.

CDR3 sequence (DNA): TGTGCCTGGAATATTGGGGCGGCCGTGCGGAAAGAGACCCAGTACTTC. Translated, it gives CAWNIGAAVRKETQYF. V and J are TRBV30 and TRBJ2-5; tentatively, D is TRBD1 (5 bases). The CDR3 loop spans 16 amino acids. V lost 4 bases and J 3 bases, leaving 21 bases between the germline ends. CDR1 GTSNPN and CDR2 SVGIG come from the germline V gene (reference sequence).

V is TRBV30 and J is TRBJ1-2, with 12 bases lining up with TRBD1. The CDR3 is 16 amino acids. Germline V CDR1 and CDR2: GTSNPN, SVGIG (reference sequence). The V and J ends lost 0 bases and 4 bases, in that order; junction bases with no gene match: 6. CDR3 amino acids: CAWSVRDRGRSYGYTF. CDR3 sequence (DNA): TGTGCCTGGAGTGTCCGGGACAGGGGGCGCTCCTATGGCTACACCTTC.

The chain carries TRBV11-2 and TRBJ1-1; 9 nucleotides align to TRBD1. The CDR3 sequence is 16 residues long. J gave up 6 bases and V 1 base, and 9 bases lay outside the gene matches. The V gene's germline CDR1 is SGHAT and CDR2 FQNNGV. CDR3 coding DNA: TGTGCCAGCAGCTTAGTTTGGGGGACAGGGAGGGCTGAAGCTTTCTTT. Translating it yields CASSLVWGTGRAEAFF.

The chain links TRBV7-9 to TRBJ2-1; TRBD1 is a possible D gene (5 bases). The germline V gene has CDR1 SEHNR and CDR2 FQNEAQ (reference sequence). The V end lost 3 bases, the J end lost 5 bases, and 8 bases lay between the germline ends. The CDR3 is made up of 13 amino acids. CDR3 sequence reads: CASSFGAHNEQFF. The CDR3 DNA reads TGTGCCAGCAGCTTTGGGGCACACAATGAGCAGTTCTTC. The full variable domain, in which reference TRBV7-9 and TRBJ2-1 provide the parts outside the CDR3, is DTGVSQNPRHKITKRGQNVTFRCDPISEHNRLYWYRQTLGQGPEFLTYFQNEAQLEKSRLLSDRFSAERPKGSFSTLEIQRTEQGDSAMYLCASSFGAHNEQFFGPGTRLTVL.

The genes are TRBV15 and TRBJ1-6; D is perhaps TRBD1 (6 bases). V was shortened by 2 bases and J by 10 bases, with 12 bases between the two germline ends. This CDR3 region has 14 residues. The germline V gene has CDR1 LNHNV and CDR2 YYDKDF (reference sequence). CDR3 sequence (DNA): TGTGCCACCAGCAGAAAGCACAGGGTCTCACCCCTCCACTTT. Translated: CATSRKHRVSPLHF.

The J gene is TRBJ1-2, the V gene TRBV6-2 or TRBV6-3; D is undetermined. CDR3 length: 12 amino acids. The germline gives CDR1 MNHEY, CDR2 SVGEGT. V gave up 5 bases and J gave up 5 bases, with 9 bases separating them. CDR3 sequence (DNA): TGTGCCAGCAGTCACGACACGTATGGCTACACCTTC. This gives the protein CASSHDTYGYTF.

The V gene is TRBV9, the J gene TRBJ1-5; D gene uncertain. Between the trimmed V and J ends, which lost 0 bases and 9 bases, there was a span of 13 bases. Germline V gene lookup returns CDR1 SGDLS and CDR2 YYNGEE. This CDR3 spans 14 amino acids. For the CDR3, the DNA is TGTGCCAGCAGCGTAGGTGGTGGATACAGGCCCCAGCATTTT. This sequence encodes CASSVGGGYRPQHF.

The genes are TRBV1 and TRBJ2-4; the D segment call TRBD2 is taken from the table without a DNA check. TRBV1 is a documented pseudogene. The length of the CDR3 is 15 residues. CDR3 nucleotides: TGCACCAGCAGCCAAGAATCCAGACTAGTTCACATTCAGTACTTC. It yields the protein CTSSQESRLVHIQYF.